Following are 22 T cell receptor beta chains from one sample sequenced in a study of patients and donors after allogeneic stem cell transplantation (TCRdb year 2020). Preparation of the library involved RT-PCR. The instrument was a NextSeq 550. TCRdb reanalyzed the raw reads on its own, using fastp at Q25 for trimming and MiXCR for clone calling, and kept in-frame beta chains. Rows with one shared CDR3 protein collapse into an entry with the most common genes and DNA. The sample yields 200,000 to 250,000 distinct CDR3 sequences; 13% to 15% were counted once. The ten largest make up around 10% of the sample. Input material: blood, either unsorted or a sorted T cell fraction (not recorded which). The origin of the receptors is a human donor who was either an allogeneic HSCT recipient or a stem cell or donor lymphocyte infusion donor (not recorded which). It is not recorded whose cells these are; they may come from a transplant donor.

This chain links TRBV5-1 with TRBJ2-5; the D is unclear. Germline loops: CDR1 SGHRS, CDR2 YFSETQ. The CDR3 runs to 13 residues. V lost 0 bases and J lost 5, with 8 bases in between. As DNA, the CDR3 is TGCGCCAGCAGCTTGGAGGCGCGGGAGACCCAGTACTTC. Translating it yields CASSLEARETQYF.

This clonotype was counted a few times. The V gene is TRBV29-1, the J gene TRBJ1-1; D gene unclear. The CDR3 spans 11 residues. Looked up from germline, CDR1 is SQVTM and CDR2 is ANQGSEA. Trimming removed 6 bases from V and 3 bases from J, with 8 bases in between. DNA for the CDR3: TGCAGCGTGCCGGGGTACACTGAAGCTTTCTTT. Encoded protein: CSVPGYTEAFF.

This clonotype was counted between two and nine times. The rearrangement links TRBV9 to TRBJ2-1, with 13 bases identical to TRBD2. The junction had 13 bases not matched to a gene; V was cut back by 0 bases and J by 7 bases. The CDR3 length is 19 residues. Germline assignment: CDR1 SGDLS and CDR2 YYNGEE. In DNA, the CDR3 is TGTGCCAGCAGCGTAGGACTAGCGGGGGGAAATCTCATGGGGAATGAGCAGTTCTTC. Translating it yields CASSVGLAGGNLMGNEQFF.

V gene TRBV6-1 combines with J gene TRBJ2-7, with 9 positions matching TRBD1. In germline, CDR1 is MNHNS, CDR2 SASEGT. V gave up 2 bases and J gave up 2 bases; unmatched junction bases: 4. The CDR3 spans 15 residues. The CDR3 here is CASSESGQGPYEQYF. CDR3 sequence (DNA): TGTGCCAGCAGTGAATCGGGACAGGGACCCTACGAGCAGTACTTC.

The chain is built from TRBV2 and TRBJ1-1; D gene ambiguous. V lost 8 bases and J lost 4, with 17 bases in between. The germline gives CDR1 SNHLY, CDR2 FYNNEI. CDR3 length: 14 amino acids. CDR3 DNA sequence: TGTGCCAGCCGACCGGGGTTAGTGGGCACTGAAGCTTTCTTT. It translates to CASRPGLVGTEAFF.

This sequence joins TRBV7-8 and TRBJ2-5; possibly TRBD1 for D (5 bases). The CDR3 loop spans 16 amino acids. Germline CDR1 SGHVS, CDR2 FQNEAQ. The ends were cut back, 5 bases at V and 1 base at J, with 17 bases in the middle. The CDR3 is CASSPQGRGPQETQYF. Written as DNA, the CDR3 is TGTGCCAGCAGCCCGCAGGGAAGGGGCCCCCAAGAGACCCAGTACTTC.

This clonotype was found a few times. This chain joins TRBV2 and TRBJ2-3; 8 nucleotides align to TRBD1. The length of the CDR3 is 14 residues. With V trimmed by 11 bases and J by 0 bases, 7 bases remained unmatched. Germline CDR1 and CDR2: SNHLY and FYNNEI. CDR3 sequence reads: CAARTGTSTDTQYF. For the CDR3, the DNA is TGTGCCGCACGGACAGGGACTAGCACAGATACGCAGTATTTT.

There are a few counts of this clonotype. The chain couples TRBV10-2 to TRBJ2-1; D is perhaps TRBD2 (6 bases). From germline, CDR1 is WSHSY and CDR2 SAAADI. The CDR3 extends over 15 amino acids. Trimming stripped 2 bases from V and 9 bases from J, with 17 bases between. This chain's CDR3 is CASSEADGTPPEQFF. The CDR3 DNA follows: TGCGCCAGCAGTGAGGCCGACGGGACTCCCCCTGAGCAGTTCTTC.

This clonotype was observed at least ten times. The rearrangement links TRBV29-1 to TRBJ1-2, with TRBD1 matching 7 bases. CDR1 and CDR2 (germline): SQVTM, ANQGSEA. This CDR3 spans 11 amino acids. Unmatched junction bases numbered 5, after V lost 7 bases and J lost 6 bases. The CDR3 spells CSARQGNGYTF. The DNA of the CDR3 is TGCAGCGCCAGACAGGGCAATGGCTACACCTTC.

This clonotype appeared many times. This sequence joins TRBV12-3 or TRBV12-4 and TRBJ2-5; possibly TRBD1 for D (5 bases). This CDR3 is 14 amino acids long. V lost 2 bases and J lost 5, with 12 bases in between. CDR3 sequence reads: CASSLLGVMETQYF. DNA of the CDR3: TGTGCCAGCAGTTTATTAGGGGTGATGGAGACCCAGTACTTC.

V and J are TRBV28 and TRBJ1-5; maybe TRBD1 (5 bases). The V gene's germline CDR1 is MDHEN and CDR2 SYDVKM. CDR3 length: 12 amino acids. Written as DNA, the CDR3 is TGTGGGACGGGGCCCCTCAATCAGCCCCAGCATTTT. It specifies CGTGPLNQPQHF.

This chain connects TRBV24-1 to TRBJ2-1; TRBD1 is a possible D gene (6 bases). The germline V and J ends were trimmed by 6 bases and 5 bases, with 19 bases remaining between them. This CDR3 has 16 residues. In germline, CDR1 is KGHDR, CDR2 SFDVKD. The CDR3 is CATSPNTGYADNEQFF. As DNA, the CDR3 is TGTGCCACCAGTCCGAACACAGGGTACGCTGACAATGAGCAGTTCTTC.

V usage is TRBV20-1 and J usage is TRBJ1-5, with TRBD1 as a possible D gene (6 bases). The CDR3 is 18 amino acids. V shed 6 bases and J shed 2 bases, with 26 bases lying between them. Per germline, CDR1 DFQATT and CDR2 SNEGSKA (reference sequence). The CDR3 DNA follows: TGCAGTGCACCCGGAGGGGGGCCAGGGCTTAGGCGCAATCAGCCCCAGCATTTT. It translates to CSAPGGGPGLRRNQPQHF.

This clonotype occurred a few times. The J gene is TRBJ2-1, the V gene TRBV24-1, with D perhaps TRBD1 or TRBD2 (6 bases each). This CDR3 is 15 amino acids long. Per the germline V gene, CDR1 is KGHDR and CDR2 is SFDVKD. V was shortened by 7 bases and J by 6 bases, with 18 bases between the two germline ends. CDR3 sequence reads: CATRPTSEGGNEQFF. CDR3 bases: TGTGCCACCAGACCCACCTCCGAGGGGGGCAATGAGCAGTTCTTC.

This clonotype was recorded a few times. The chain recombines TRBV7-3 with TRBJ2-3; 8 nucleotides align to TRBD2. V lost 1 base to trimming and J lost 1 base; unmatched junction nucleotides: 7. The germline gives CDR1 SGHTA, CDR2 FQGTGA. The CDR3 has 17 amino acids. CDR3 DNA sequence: TGTGCCAGCAGCTTAAGGGCTGCGGGGGGACGCACAGATACGCAGTATTTT. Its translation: CASSLRAAGGRTDTQYF.

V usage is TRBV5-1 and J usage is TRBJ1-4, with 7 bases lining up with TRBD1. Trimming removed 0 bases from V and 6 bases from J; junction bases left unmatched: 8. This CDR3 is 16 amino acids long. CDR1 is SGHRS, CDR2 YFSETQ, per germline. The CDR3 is CASSLGGDSNYEKLFF. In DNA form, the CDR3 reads TGCGCCAGCAGCTTGGGGGGGGACAGCAATTATGAAAAACTGTTTTTT.

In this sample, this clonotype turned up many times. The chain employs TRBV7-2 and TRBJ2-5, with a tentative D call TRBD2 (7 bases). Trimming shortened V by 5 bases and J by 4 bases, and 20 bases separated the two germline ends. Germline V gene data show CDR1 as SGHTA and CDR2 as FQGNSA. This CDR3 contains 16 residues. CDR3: CASSPQGGGYLETQYF. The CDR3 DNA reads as TGTGCCAGCAGCCCACAAGGGGGGGGCTATTTAGAGACCCAGTACTTC.

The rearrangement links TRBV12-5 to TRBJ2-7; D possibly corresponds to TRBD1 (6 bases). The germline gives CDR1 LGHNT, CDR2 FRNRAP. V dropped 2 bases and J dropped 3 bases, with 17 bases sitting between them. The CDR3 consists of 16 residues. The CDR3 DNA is TGTGCTAGTGGTTTGACTTCACAGGGAGCCCTCTACGAGCAGTACTTC. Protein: CASGLTSQGALYEQYF.

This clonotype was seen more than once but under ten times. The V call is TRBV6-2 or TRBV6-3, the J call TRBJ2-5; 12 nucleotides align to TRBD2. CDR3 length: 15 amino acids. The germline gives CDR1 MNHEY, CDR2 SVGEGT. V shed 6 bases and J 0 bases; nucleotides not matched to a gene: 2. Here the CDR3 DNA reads TGTGCCAGCAGGACTAGCGGGGGCAACCAAGAGACCCAGTACTTC. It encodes CASRTSGGNQETQYF.

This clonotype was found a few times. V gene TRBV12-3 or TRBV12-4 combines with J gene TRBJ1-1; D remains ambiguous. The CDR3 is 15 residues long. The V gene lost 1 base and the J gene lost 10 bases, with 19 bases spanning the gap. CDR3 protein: CASSLGSNPVNGAFF. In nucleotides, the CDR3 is TGTGCCAGCAGTTTAGGGTCCAATCCGGTTAATGGAGCTTTCTTT.

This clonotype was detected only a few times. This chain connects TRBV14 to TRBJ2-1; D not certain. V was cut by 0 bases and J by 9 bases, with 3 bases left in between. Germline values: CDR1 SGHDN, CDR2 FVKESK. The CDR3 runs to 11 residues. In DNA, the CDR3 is TGTGCCAGCAGCCAAGATGGTGAGCAGTTCTTC. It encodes CASSQDGEQFF. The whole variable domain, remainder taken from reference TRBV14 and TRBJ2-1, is EAGVTQFPSHSVIEKGQTVTLRCDPISGHDNLYWYRRVMGKEIKFLLHFVKESKQDESGMPNNRFLAERTGGTYSTLKVQPAELEDSGVYFCASSQDGEQFFGPGTRLTVL.

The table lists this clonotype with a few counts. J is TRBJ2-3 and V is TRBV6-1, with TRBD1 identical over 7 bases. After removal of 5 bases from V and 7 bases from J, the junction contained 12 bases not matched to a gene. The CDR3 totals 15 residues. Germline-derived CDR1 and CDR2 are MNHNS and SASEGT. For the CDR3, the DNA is TGTGCCAGCAGTCAGCGAAGGGGGCGCAGTTATACGCAGTATTTT. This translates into CASSQRRGRSYTQYF.